This T cell receptor (beta chain) was observed in a study of blood T cell repertoires in COVID-19. Study-level information: Researchers got acute and convalescent COVID-19 samples from the United States, Italy and Spain. In each case, the material was cDNA or gDNA derived from T cells, B-cell-depleted T cells, or PBMCs.

In the authors' workflow: Nucleated cell counts were estimated from reference gene primer amplification. Clones were sequenced by immunoSEQ multiplex PCR, and TCRdb holds only the in-frame ones, with some missing. D and trimming come from the DNA, and the V and J calls and clone size come from that table. The sample holds about 80,000 clones; 65% to 85% are singletons and the top ten take around a sixth. Sequenced input: peripheral blood. This sequence was found in an older man with active or convalescent COVID-19.

CDR3 nucleotides: TGTGCCTTACTAGCGAAGGGCACAGATACGCAGTATTTT. Translating gives CALLAKGTDTQYF. The chain uses TRBV30 and TRBJ2-3, with 7 positions matching TRBD2. Germline loops: CDR1 GTSNPN, CDR2 SVGIG (reference sequence). The CDR3 sequence is 13 residues long. V shed 7 bases and J 1 base; nucleotides not matched to a gene: 5.